This T cell receptor delta chain was sequenced for a study of DNA immune sequencing with unique molecular identifiers. For the study at large: γδ T cells were sorted from PBMC by fluorescence-activated cell sorting. Enriched γδ T-cell DNA input was 75 to 100 ng; non-enriched PBMC DNA input was 1 ug.

All 8 TRDV and 4 TRDJ genes were targeted in 32-plex amplification of genomic DNA. In around 3 barcoding PCR cycles, molecules received a 12-nucleotide UMI, then adapter PCR followed. TCRdb re-analyzed the multiplex PCR reads via CATT. The data hold approximately 2,300 delta-chain clones, with roughly 13% observed a single time. J lost 6 bases, V lost 0 bases, and 21 bases had no gene match. Germline V CDR1 and CDR2: TSWWSYY, QGS. This CDR3 region has 20 residues. General study findings and limits: TRDV2 paired with TRDJ1 was the most common TRD rearrangement among healthy donor clonotypes.

Remarks on this clone: No antigen is known for it.

The chain couples TRDV1 to TRDJ1, with 8 bases identical to TRDD3. The J gene, not given by TCRdb, was assigned here from a germline match of the nucleotide sequence. Source material: gamma-delta T cells enriched from blood buffy coat, or unenriched PBMCs (not recorded which). This clonotype originated in a human donor in good health. Here the CDR3 reads CALGELRGSSSVLGANKLIF. The CDR3 DNA sequence: TGTGCTCTTGGGGAACTTCGAGGTTCTTCCTCTGTACTGGGGGCTAATAAACTCATCTTT.